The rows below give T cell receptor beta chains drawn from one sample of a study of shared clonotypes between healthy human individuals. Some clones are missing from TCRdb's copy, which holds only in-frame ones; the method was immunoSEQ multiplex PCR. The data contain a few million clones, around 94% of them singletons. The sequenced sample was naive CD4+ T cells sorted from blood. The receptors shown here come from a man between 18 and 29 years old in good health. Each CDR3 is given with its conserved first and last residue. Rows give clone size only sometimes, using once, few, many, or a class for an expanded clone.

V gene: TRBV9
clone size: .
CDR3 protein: CASSLDLRAYEQYF

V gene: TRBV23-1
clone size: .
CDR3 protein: CATQRGVWGYTF

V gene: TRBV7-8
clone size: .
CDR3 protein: CASSLEFPGINSPLHF

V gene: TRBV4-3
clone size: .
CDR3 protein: CASSQDSETGADTQYF

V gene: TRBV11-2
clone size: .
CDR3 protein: CASSRGTNQPQHF

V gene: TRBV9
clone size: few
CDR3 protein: CASSVEYEGPLFF

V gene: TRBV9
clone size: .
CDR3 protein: CASSVDRADGYTF

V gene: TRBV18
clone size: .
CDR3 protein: CASSQDRNTEAFF

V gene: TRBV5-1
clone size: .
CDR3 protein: CASSTFGTSGLETQYF

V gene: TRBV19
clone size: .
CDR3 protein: CASSIARLFGELFF

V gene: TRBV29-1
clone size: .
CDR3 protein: CSVRTATNEKLFF

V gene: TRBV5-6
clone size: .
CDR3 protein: CASSFGDRGNYGYTF

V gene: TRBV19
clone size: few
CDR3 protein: CASSIRWDRHGYTF

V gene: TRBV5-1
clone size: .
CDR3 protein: CASSSGLAGHSSTDTQYF

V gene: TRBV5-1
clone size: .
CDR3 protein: CASSSSGRGSYEQYF

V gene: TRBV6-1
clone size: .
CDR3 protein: CASSDPGQGGSPLHF

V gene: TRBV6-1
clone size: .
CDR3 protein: CASSVTPWGQAQHF